This entry lists 17 T cell receptor beta chains sequenced from one sample in a study of shared clonotypes between healthy human individuals. TCRdb's table, derived via immunoSEQ multiplex PCR, lists solely in-frame clones and lacks some. The sample records some 2,100,000 clones, roughly 95% being singletons. The sequencing sample was made of naive CD4+ T cells sorted from blood. The subset here: CD45RA+ positively selected. The receptors originated from a man aged 18-30 years in good health.

This clone was counted a single time. The CDR3 DNA follows: TGTGCCAGCAGCGACCACATACAAAGCCCGTACCAAGAGACCCAGTACTTC. It specifies CASSDHIQSPYQETQYF. This chain connects TRBV11-2 to TRBJ2-5, with unresolved D. Germline CDR1 SGHAT, CDR2 FQNNGV. V gave up 5 bases and J gave up 0 bases, with 19 bases separating them. The CDR3 is made up of 17 amino acids. The full variable domain, in which reference TRBV11-2 and TRBJ2-5 provide the parts outside the CDR3, is EAGVAQSPRYKIIEKRQSVAFWCNPISGHATLYWYQQILGQGPKLLIQFQNNGVVDDSQLPKDRFSAERLKGVDSTLKIQPAKLEDSAVYLCASSDHIQSPYQETQYFGPGTRLLVL.

The chain links TRBV7-2 to TRBJ2-1; 14 bases are shared with TRBD2. Losses at the gene ends were 5 bases for V and 9 bases for J; bases not matched to a gene: 6. Germline V gives CDR1 SGHTA, CDR2 FQGNSA. The CDR3 is 15 amino acids. CDR3 protein: CASSGTSGSSTEQFF. The CDR3 region has the DNA TGTGCCAGCAGCGGGACTAGCGGGAGTTCCACTGAGCAGTTCTTC. The full variable domain, in which reference TRBV7-2 and TRBJ2-1 provide the parts outside the CDR3, is GAGVSQSPSNKVTEKGKDVELRCDPISGHTALYWYRQSLGQGLEFLIYFQGNSAPDKSGLPSDRFSAERTGGSVSTLTIQRTQQEDSAVYLCASSGTSGSSTEQFFGPGTRLTVL.

The J gene is TRBJ2-1, the V gene TRBV11-2, with TRBD2 identical over 7 bases. CDR3 size: 17 residues. Germline-derived CDR1 and CDR2 are SGHAT and FQNNGV. Losses at the gene ends were 5 bases for V and 2 bases for J; bases not matched to a gene: 12. This CDR3 is CASSQEPAGITYNEQFF. The DNA of the CDR3 is TGTGCCAGCAGCCAGGAGCCAGCGGGGATAACCTACAATGAGCAGTTCTTC. Full variable domain (rest looked up from reference TRBV11-2 and TRBJ2-1): EAGVAQSPRYKIIEKRQSVAFWCNPISGHATLYWYQQILGQGPKLLIQFQNNGVVDDSQLPKDRFSAERLKGVDSTLKIQPAKLEDSAVYLCASSQEPAGITYNEQFFGPGTRLTVL.

The chain has TRBV27 and TRBJ2-7; D remains unclear. Trimming removed 5 bases at V and 4 bases at J, with 12 bases between. CDR1 and CDR2 from the germline V gene are MNHEY and SMNVEV (reference sequence). The CDR3 has 13 residues. CDR3 nucleotides: TGTGCCAGCAGTGCAGGTGTCTCTTACGAGCAGTACTTC. It is translated as CASSAGVSYEQYF.

The rearrangement links TRBV5-1 to TRBJ2-7; D uncertain. Germline values: CDR1 SGHRS, CDR2 YFSETQ. This CDR3 region has 14 residues. V was trimmed by 6 bases and J by 2 bases, leaving 15 bases between them. The CDR3 sequence: CASKSELFTYEQYF. In DNA, the CDR3 is TGCGCCAGCAAAAGCGAGCTTTTTACCTACGAGCAGTACTTC.

The chain has TRBV4-1 and TRBJ2-1; 8 nucleotides align to TRBD2. Germline V lookup: CDR1 MGHRA, CDR2 YSYEKL. The V and J ends lost 0 bases and 15 bases, in that order; junction bases with no gene match: 7. The CDR3 has 13 residues. As DNA, the CDR3 is TGCGCCAGCAGCCAAGATGGAGCGGGAGCCGCGTTCTTC. It codes for CASSQDGAGAAFF.

This rearrangement joins TRBV7-9 to TRBJ1-4; 7 bases match TRBD1. Germline V gene sequence: CDR1 SEHNR, CDR2 FQNEAQ (reference sequence). The CDR3 is made up of 18 amino acids. The trim removed 5 bases at V and 0 bases at J, leaving 12 bases unmatched. For the CDR3, the DNA is TGTGCCAGCAGCCCCTGGACAGGAGCGTATGCAACTAATGAAAAACTGTTTTTT. As protein: CASSPWTGAYATNEKLFF.

The chain joins TRBV9 to TRBJ2-1; 12 bases are shared with TRBD2. V lost 3 bases and J lost 8; bases outside the gene matches: 9. The CDR3 is 16 residues long. The V gene's germline CDR1 is SGDLS and CDR2 YYNGEE. The CDR3 region is CASSGPSGRAGHEQFF. In DNA, the CDR3 is TGTGCCAGCAGCGGACCTAGCGGGAGGGCCGGGCATGAGCAGTTCTTC.

The chain links TRBV5-1 to TRBJ2-7, with a tentative D call TRBD1 (6 bases). This CDR3 has 14 amino acids. Germline assignment: CDR1 SGHRS and CDR2 YFSETQ. V was trimmed by 4 bases and J by 6 bases, leaving 17 bases between them. The CDR3 here is CASSRIRGSGEQYF. Here the CDR3 DNA reads TGCGCCAGCAGCCGGATCAGGGGCTCGGGCGAGCAGTACTTC.

Regarding this clone: Because the CDR3 is missing its conserved closing phenylalanine or tryptophan, this is likely a read error. The DNA is omitted, as the CDR3 cannot be located on it reliably, and the CDR3 follows TCRdb's listing. This sequence joins TRBV27 and TRBJ1-1. Ends included, the CDR3 has 12 residues. CDR1 is MNHEY and CDR2 is SMNVEV in the germline V gene (reference sequence). CDR3 residues: CASGLHGDQTFL.

J is TRBJ1-2 and V is TRBV6-9, with TRBD1 matching over 8 bases. CDR1 is MNHGY and CDR2 is SVAAGI in the germline V gene. This CDR3 is built from 15 residues. J gave up 2 bases and V 4 bases, and 6 bases lay outside the gene matches. CDR3 region: CASSFPGQANYGYTF. The CDR3 nucleotides are TGTGCCAGCAGTTTTCCGGGACAGGCCAACTATGGCTACACCTTC.

The chain has TRBV19 and TRBJ1-6, with D uncertain. With 5 bases removed from V and 7 bases from J, the gap between germline ends came to 15 bases. CDR1 and CDR2 from the germline V gene are LNHDA and SQIVND (reference sequence). The CDR3 loop spans 15 amino acids. The CDR3 protein is CASSVSRQTNSPLHF. CDR3 DNA: TGTGCCAGTAGTGTCTCGAGGCAGACCAATTCACCCCTCCACTTT.

CDR3 bases: TGTGCCAGCAGTCCGAGTGTAGGGGAGGCCTATGGCTACACCTTC. Amino acid sequence: CASSPSVGEAYGYTF. This sequence joins TRBV5-5 and TRBJ1-2; D possibly corresponds to TRBD1 (5 bases). The germline V gene encodes CDR1 SGHKS and CDR2 YYEKEE (reference sequence). V was cut by 5 bases and J by 4 bases, with 18 bases left in between. The CDR3 covers 15 residues.

This chain links TRBV29-1 with TRBJ1-2; D not certain. This CDR3 has 14 residues. Germline CDR1 and CDR2: SQVTM and ANQGSEA. V was trimmed by 3 bases and J by 4 bases, leaving 15 bases between them. This chain's CDR3 is CSVDLIGSLYGYTF. The CDR3 DNA sequence: TGCAGCGTTGACCTGATTGGATCCCTCTATGGCTACACCTTC.

V gene TRBV5-1 combines with J gene TRBJ2-7; D may match TRBD1 or TRBD2 (6 bases each). There are 14 residues in the CDR3. V was trimmed by 4 bases and J by 7 bases, leaving 18 bases between them. CDR1 is SGHRS, CDR2 YFSETQ, per germline. CDR3 sequence reads: CASSLSQGSGEQYF. CDR3 bases: TGCGCCAGCAGCCTTAGTCAGGGGAGCGGGGAGCAGTACTTC.

Points on this clone: Mismatch with germline at one junction end may stem from a read error. The same CDR3 is also encoded by other DNA sequences in this sample. This sequence joins TRBV7-7 and TRBJ2-1, with 8 bases identical to TRBD2. Germline V CDR1 and CDR2: SSHAT, FNYEAQ (reference sequence). The CDR3 contains 15 residues. CDR3 in DNA: TGTGCTAGCAGCTTAAGGCTAGCGGGTGTCAATGAGCAGTTCTTC. It encodes CASSLRLAGVNEQFF.

The chain is built from TRBV7-2 and TRBJ2-7; D is undetermined. The CDR3 is made up of 13 amino acids. Germline CDR1 and CDR2: SGHTA and FQGNSA. V was clipped by 8 bases and J by 0 bases, with 11 bases between them. CDR3 DNA: TGTGCCAGCGAAGCTCAAAGCTCCTACGAGCAGTACTTC. Encoded protein: CASEAQSSYEQYF.